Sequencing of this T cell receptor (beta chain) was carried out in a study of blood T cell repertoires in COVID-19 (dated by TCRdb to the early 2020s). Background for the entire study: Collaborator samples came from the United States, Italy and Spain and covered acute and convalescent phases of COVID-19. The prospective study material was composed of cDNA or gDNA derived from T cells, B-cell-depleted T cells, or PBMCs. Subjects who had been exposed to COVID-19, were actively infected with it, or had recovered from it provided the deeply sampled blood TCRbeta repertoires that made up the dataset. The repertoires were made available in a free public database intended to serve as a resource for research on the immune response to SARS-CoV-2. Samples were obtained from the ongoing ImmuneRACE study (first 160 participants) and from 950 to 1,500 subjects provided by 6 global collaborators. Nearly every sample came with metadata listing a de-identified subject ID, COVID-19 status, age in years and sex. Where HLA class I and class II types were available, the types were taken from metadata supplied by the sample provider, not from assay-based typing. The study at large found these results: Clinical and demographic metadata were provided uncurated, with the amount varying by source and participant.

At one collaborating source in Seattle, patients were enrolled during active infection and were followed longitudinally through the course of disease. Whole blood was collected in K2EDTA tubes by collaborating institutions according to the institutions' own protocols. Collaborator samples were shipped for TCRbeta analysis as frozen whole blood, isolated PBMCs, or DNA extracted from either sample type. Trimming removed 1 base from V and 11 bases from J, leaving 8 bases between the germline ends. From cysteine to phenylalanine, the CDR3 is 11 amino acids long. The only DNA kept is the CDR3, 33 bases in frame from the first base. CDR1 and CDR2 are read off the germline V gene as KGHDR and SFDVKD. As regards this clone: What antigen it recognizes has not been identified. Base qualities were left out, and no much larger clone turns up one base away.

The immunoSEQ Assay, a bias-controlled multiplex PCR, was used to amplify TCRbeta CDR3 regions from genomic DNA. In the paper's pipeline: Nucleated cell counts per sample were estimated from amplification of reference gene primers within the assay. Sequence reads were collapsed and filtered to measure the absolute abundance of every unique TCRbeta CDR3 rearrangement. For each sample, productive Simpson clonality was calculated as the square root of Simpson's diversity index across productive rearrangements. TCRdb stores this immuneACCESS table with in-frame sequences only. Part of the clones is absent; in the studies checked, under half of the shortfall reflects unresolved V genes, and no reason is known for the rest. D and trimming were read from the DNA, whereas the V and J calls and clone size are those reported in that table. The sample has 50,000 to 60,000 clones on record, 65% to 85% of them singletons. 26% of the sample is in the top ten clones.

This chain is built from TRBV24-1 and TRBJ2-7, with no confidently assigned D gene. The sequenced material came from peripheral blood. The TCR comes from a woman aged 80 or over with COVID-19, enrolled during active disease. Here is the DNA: TGTGCCACCAGTGATTTCGAGAGAAAGTACTTC. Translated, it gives CATSDFERKYF.